This T cell receptor beta chain was identified in a study of metastatic and nonmetastatic thyroid tumors (TCRdb year 2020). In terms of the full investigation: Repertoires from peripheral blood and from tumor or nodule tissue samples of malignant and benign thyroid patients were compared. What the work shows at the level of the full study, not this receptor alone: In both blood and tumor samples, TCR beta diversity was reported to be significantly higher in malignant tumors than in benign nodules.

None of the patients had been given any treatment before thyroid surgery. The study retrospectively analysed patient clinical samples collected from 2012 to 2018 using T-cell receptor beta sequencing. This clone is labeled medium-sized (0.01 to 0.1%). The antigen it binds to is not known. The sample holds no much larger clone one base away, and base qualities are not on file. Library construction relied on PCR. This sample was sequenced with an Illumina HiSeq 4000. High-throughput sequencing was used to profile the TCR beta-chain CDR3 region of each patient. The authors' analysis ran thus. CDR3 differences across clinicopathological groups were used to build a classifier for discriminating distant-metastatic papillary thyroid cancer patients. Repertoire diversity was assessed with the Shannon index, and tumor-blood repertoire similarity with the Morisita-Horn index. The public reads were run again by TCRdb, first through fastp at Q25 and then through MiXCR, and only productive beta chains were kept. The V and J calls reflect TCRdb's pipeline rather than the authors' work. Across this sample there are some 84,000 clones, with around 7.8% seen only once. 8.8% of the sample belongs to the ten largest clones.

Its CDR3 holds 15 amino acids, cysteine through phenylalanine. The DNA shown is the 45-base CDR3, in frame from base 1. Trimmed from V: 0 bases; trimmed from J: 3 bases; junction bases lacking a gene match: 5. In the germline V gene, CDR1 corresponds to LGHNA and CDR2 to YNFKEQ. The chain was built from TRBV4-2 and TRBJ2-7, with TRBD1 identical over 7 junction bases. The TCR comes from a female donor with papillary thyroid cancer or a benign thyroid nodule (not recorded which). Some clones in this sample may be carry-over from other donors' samples. Sample: blood. The CDR3 loop reads CASSQDVAGGYEQYF. The bases are TGTGCCAGCAGCCAAGACGTCGCAGGGGGCTACGAGCAGTACTTC.